These T cell receptor beta chains were read from a single sample in a study of T cells in Graves' hyperthyroidism and ophthalmopathy. TCRdb processed the multiplex PCR reads anew with MiXCR; each CDR3 protein has one entry. This table has around 50,000 distinct CDR3 sequences, less than 50% appearing once. The sequencing input was blood. The receptor source for this set is a woman in her 50s with Graves' ophthalmopathy. CDR3s include the opening cysteine and the closing phenylalanine or tryptophan. Each record gives: CDR3 protein, CDR3 DNA, V gene, J gene, D gene, clone size. D genes are given only for firm matches. Only some rows state a clone size, as once, few, many or a class for expanded clones.

CAGSHVSNTGELFF	TGTGCCGGCAGCCACGTTAGTAACACCGGGGAGCTGTTTTTT	TRBV3-1	TRBJ2-2	.	.
CAISGLAGTNEPQHF	TGTGCCATCAGTGGACTAGCGGGAACCAATGAGCCCCAGCATTTT	TRBV10-3	TRBJ1-5	.	few
CASSVGRTGVYEQYF	TGTGCCAGCAGCGTAGGGAGGACAGGGGTATACGAGCAGTACTTC	TRBV9	TRBJ2-7	TRBD1	.
CSARGAGLGTGELFF	TGCAGTGCTCGGGGGGCAGGGCTAGGCACCGGGGAGCTGTTTTTT	TRBV20-1	TRBJ2-2	.	many
CASSPGNTDAQYF	TGTGCCAGTAGCCCTGGGAACACAGATGCGCAGTATTTT	TRBV7-6	TRBJ2-3	.	.
CASSGAGLRGNQPQHF	TGTGCCAGCAGTGGAGCCGGGCTTCGGGGGAATCAGCCCCAGCATTTT	TRBV2	TRBJ1-5	.	many
CASSLGGLNAEAFF	TGTGCCAGCAGTTTAGGGGGACTGAACGCTGAAGCTTTCTTT	TRBV28	TRBJ1-1	.	few
CASSPGQGRNEQFF	TGTGCCAGCAGCCCGGGACAGGGGAGGAATGAGCAGTTCTTC	TRBV2	TRBJ2-1	TRBD1	many
CSARDDTGTLSRDTQYF	TGCAGTGCTAGAGATGATACAGGGACACTAAGCAGAGATACGCAGTATTTT	TRBV20-1	TRBJ2-3	.	.
CASSSGQTPNTQYF	TGTGCCAGCAGTTCGGGACAAACCCCTAATACGCAGTATTTT	TRBV7-3	TRBJ2-3	.	many
CASSLDGQTHQPQHF	TGCGCCAGCAGCTTGGATGGACAGACACATCAGCCCCAGCATTTT	TRBV5-1	TRBJ1-5	.	many
CSARDLLSDTQYF	TGCAGTGCTAGGGATCTGCTCTCAGATACGCAGTATTTT	TRBV20-1	TRBJ2-3	.	.